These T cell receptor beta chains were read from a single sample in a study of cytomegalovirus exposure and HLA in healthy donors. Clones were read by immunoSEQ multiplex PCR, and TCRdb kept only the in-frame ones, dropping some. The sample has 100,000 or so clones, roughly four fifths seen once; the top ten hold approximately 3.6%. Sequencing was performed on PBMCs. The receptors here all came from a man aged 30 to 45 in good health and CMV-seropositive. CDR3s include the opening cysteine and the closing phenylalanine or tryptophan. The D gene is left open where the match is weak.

CDR3: CAGREGRMEQYF
DNA: TGTGCTGGAAGGGAGGGCCGCATGGAGCAGTACTTC
V: TRBV30
length: 12
J: TRBJ2-7
D: TRBD2

CDR3: CASSFQGGNIQYF
DNA: TGTGCCAGCAGCTTCCAAGGAGGGAACATTCAGTACTTC
V: TRBV11-3
length: 13
J: TRBJ2-4
D: .

CDR3: CASKGLAGGYEQYF
DNA: TGTGCCAGCAAAGGACTAGCGGGAGGCTACGAGCAGTACTTC
V: TRBV6-1
length: 14
J: TRBJ2-7
D: TRBD2

CDR3: CASSLQGPTGAEAFF
DNA: TGTGCCAGTAGTCTACAGGGGCCTACGGGGGCTGAAGCTTTCTTT
V: TRBV19
length: 15
J: TRBJ1-1
D: TRBD1

CDR3: CAWTNGGNYGYTF
DNA: TGTGCCTGGACCAACGGGGGGAACTATGGCTACACCTTC
V: TRBV30
length: 13
J: TRBJ1-2
D: .

CDR3: CASRLAGGTGTQYF
DNA: TGTGCCAGCAGATTGGCGGGAGGAACAGGTACGCAGTATTTT
V: TRBV6-5
length: 14
J: TRBJ2-3
D: TRBD2

CDR3: CASSGQGLDSFNEKLFF
DNA: TGTGCCAGCAGTGGACAGGGGTTAGATTCATTTAATGAAAAACTGTTTTTT
V: TRBV9
length: 17
J: TRBJ1-4
D: TRBD1

CDR3: CASSESGGTYTEAFF
DNA: TGCGCCAGCAGTGAGTCAGGGGGTACCTACACTGAAGCTTTCTTT
V: TRBV10-1
length: 15
J: TRBJ1-1
D: .

CDR3: CASSLAGNYNEQFF
DNA: TGTGCCAGCAGCTTGGCGGGAAACTACAATGAGCAGTTCTTC
V: TRBV7-9
length: 14
J: TRBJ2-1
D: .

CDR3: CASSLVGSPYEQYF
DNA: TGTGCCAGCAGCTTAGTCGGGAGCCCCTACGAGCAGTACTTC
V: TRBV7-9
length: 14
J: TRBJ2-7
D: .

CDR3: CASSPRQSTDTQYF
DNA: TGTGCCAGCAGCCCGCGGCAGAGCACAGATACGCAGTATTTT
V: TRBV5-4
length: 14
J: TRBJ2-3
D: .